This TCR beta chain was sequenced for a study of control samples from healthy donors and cancer patients (dated by TCRdb to between 2020 and 2021). The protocol used for the library was the immunoSEQ multiplex PCR assay. TCRdb retrieved this table from immuneACCESS and kept in-frame rearrangements only. Not all clones are present; in checked studies, unresolved V genes account for under half, and no reason is known for the remainder. This sample gives some 100,000 clones in total; around 89% of them show up just once. The leading ten clones occupy about 7.8% of the sample. Concerning this clone: No antigen is known for it. Per-base quality was not reported, and no clone a single base away is much larger than it.

The germline V gene sets CDR1 to LGHNA and CDR2 to YNFKEQ. V and J lose 3 bases and 7 bases, and a span of 22 bases separates them. The CDR3 has 17 amino acids, counting the end cysteine and phenylalanine. Only the CDR3 part of the read is kept: 51 bases, read in frame from the first base. The sequence joins TRBV4-2 to TRBJ1-5, with TRBD1 perhaps the D gene, on 5 matching bases. The origin of this receptor is a man younger than 45 in good health. The sequencing sample was made of blood. The nucleotide sequence reads as follows: TGTGCCAGCAGCCAGGTTGGGGGATTTACCCTAGACCAGCCCCAGCATTTT. The resulting protein is CASSQVGGFTLDQPQHF.